This TCR beta chain was retrieved from a study of cytomegalovirus exposure and HLA in healthy donors. The primer mix had 60 Vbeta and 13 Jbeta primers. Measured with immunoSEQ multiplex PCR; TCRdb has only the in-frame clones, and not every one. The sample comprises some 98,000 clones, around 75% of which are singletons, and 10% to 11% rests with the top ten. Trimming stripped 4 bases from V and 6 bases from J, with 11 bases between. This CDR3 has 14 amino acids. Per germline, CDR1 SGHRS and CDR2 YFSETQ. Overall study findings and caveats: The dataset shows that most TCR sequences were rare, while some public TCRs occurred in many donors. An analysis that came later showed most CMV-associated TCR beta chains appearing HLA-restricted.

Only one count was recorded for this clone. The antigen is not known. This clonotype originated in a man between 18 and 29 years old in good health and CMV-seropositive. This chain connects TRBV5-1 to TRBJ1-6, with D possibly matching TRBD1 (5 bases). The source material was PBMCs. The CDR3 loop reads CASSLGAFNSPLHF. The CDR3 nucleotides read TGCGCCAGCAGCCTTGGGGCGTTTAATTCACCCCTCCACTTT.